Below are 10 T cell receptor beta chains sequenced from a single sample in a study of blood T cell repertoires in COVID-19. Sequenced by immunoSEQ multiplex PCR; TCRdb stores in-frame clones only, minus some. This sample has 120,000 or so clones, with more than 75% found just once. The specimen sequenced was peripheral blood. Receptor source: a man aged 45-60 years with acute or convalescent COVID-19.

CDR3 nucleotide sequence: TGTGCCAGCAGCCAAGGAGTGAACACTGAAGCTTTCTTT. As protein: CASSQGVNTEAFF. The V and J genes are TRBV12-3 or TRBV12-4 and TRBJ1-1; D is uncertain. Trimming took 6 bases from V and 0 from J, leaving 8 bases between them. This CDR3 has 13 amino acids.

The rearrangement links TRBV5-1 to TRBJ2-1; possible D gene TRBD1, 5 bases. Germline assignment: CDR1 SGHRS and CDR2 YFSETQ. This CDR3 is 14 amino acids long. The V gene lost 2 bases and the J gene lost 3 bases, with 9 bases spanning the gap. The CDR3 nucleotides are TGCGCCAGCAGCTTCCCGGACATCTACAATGAGCAGTTCTTC. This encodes CASSFPDIYNEQFF.

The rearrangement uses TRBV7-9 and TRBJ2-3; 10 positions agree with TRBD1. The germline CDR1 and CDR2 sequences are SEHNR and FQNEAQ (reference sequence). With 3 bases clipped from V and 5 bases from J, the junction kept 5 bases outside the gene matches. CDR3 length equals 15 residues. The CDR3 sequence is CASSFDRGLRDTQYF. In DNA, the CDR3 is TGTGCCAGCAGCTTTGACAGGGGGCTGCGAGATACGCAGTATTTT. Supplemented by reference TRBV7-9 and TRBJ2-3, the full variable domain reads DTGVSQNPRHKITKRGQNVTFRCDPISEHNRLYWYRQTLGQGPEFLTYFQNEAQLEKSRLLSDRFSAERPKGSFSTLEIQRTEQGDSAMYLCASSFDRGLRDTQYFGPGTRLTVL.

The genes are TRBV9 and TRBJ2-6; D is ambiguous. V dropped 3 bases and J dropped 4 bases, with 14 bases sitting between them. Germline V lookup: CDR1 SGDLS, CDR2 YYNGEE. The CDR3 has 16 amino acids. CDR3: CASSEVASMGANVLTF. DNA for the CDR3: TGTGCCAGCAGCGAAGTGGCCTCGATGGGGGCCAACGTCCTGACTTTC.

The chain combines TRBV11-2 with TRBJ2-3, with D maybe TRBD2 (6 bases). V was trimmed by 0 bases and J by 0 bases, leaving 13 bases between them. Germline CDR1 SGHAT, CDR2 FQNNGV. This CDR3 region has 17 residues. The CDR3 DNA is TGTGCCAGCAGCTTAGATGGTGGGACTGCTAGCACAGATACGCAGTATTTT. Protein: CASSLDGGTASTDTQYF.

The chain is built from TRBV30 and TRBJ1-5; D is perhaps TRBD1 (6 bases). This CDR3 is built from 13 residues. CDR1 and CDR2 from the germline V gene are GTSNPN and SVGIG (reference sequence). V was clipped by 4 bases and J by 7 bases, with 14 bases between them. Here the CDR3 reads CAWTPGGPQPQHF. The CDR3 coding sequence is TGTGCCTGGACACCGGGGGGGCCCCAGCCCCAGCATTTT.

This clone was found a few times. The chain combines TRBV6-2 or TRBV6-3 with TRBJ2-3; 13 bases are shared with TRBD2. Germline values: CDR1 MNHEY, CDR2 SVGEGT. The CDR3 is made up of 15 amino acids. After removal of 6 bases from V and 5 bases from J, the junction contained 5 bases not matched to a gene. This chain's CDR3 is CASSLGLAGIDTQYF. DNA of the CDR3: TGTGCCAGCAGCCTGGGACTAGCGGGGATAGATACGCAGTATTTT.

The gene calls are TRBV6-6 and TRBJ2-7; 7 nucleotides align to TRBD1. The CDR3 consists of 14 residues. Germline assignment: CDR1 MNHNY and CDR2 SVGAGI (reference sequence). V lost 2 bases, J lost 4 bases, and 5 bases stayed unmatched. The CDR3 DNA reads TGTGCCAGCAGTTACCGGGGACAGACTTACGAGCAGTACTTC. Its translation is CASSYRGQTYEQYF.

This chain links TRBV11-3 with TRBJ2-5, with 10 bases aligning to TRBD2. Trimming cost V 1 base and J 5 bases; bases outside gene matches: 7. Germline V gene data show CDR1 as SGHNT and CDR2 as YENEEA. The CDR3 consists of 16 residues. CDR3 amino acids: CASSLGTSGVAETQYF. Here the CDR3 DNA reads TGTGCCAGCAGCTTAGGGACTAGCGGTGTGGCGGAGACCCAGTACTTC.

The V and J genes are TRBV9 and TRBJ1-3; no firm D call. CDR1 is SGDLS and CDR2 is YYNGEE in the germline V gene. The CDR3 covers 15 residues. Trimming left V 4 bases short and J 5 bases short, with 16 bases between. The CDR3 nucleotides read TGTGCCAGCAGCTCTCGAGGAGGCAGTCGAAACACCATATATTTT. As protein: CASSSRGGSRNTIYF.